This entry lists 16 T cell receptor beta chains sequenced from one sample in a study of blood T cell repertoires in COVID-19. The method was immunoSEQ multiplex PCR; TCRdb's version includes in-frame clones alone and lacks a portion of them. The top ten clones hold 7% to 10% of a sample with about 460,000 clones, 88% of them seen once. The sequenced sample consisted of PBMCs or T cells enriched from blood (not recorded which). Every receptor here comes from a woman in her sixties who had recovered from COVID-19.

The chain joins TRBV19 to TRBJ1-5; D unresolved. The germline V gene has CDR1 LNHDA and CDR2 SQIVND (reference sequence). The CDR3 is 13 residues long. Trimming pared 3 bases from V and 5 bases from J, leaving 8 bases between. The CDR3 DNA is TGTGCCAGTAGTATGCAGTCCGATCAGCCCCAGCATTTT. It is translated as CASSMQSDQPQHF. The whole variable domain, remainder taken from reference TRBV19 and TRBJ1-5, is DGGITQSPKYLFRKEGQNVTLSCEQNLNHDAMYWYRQDPGQGLRLIYYSQIVNDFQKGDIAEGYSVSREKKESFPLTVTSAQKNPTAFYLCASSMQSDQPQHFGDGTRLSIL.

This clone appeared once. The DNA for the CDR3 is TGTGCCAGCAGTCCCGCAGGGGGAAAAGAAAAACTGTTTTTT. Translating gives CASSPAGGKEKLFF. V usage is TRBV25-1 and J usage is TRBJ1-4; 7 bases fit TRBD1. Trimming cost V 5 bases and J 8 bases; bases outside gene matches: 8. From germline, CDR1 is MGHDK and CDR2 SYGVNS. CDR3 size: 14 residues.

The chain joins TRBV18 to TRBJ2-7; TRBD1 is a possible D gene (6 bases). V was trimmed by 3 bases and J by 3 bases, leaving 12 bases between them. The germline CDR1 and CDR2 sequences are KGHSH and LQKENI. The CDR3 loop spans 14 amino acids. The CDR3 DNA sequence: TGTGCCAGCTCACCGGCGCAGGGGTTCTACGAGCAGTACGTC. It is translated as CASSPAQGFYEQYV.

This chain joins TRBV6-5 and TRBJ1-4; D is perhaps TRBD1 (5 bases). This CDR3 has 13 amino acids. Germline CDR1 and CDR2: MNHEY and SVGAGI. V was pared by 2 bases and J by 6 bases, with 7 bases between. CDR3 region: CASSYKGYEKLFF. The CDR3 coding sequence is TGTGCCAGCAGTTACAAGGGGTATGAAAAACTGTTTTTT.

The V call is TRBV10-3, the J call TRBJ2-6; 7 nucleotides match TRBD2. V lost 1 base and J lost 1; bases outside the gene matches: 7. Germline V gene sequence: CDR1 ENHRY, CDR2 SYGVKD. The CDR3 totals 18 residues. Here the CDR3 reads CAISEWGGGLSGANVLTF. The CDR3 DNA reads TGTGCCATCAGTGAGTGGGGGGGAGGCCTGTCTGGGGCCAACGTCCTGACTTTC.

V is TRBV27 and J is TRBJ2-3; 7 nucleotides match TRBD1. The CDR3 spans 16 residues. J gave up 3 bases and V 3 bases, and 9 bases lay outside the gene matches. Germline-derived CDR1 and CDR2 are MNHEY and SMNVEV (reference sequence). As DNA, the CDR3 is TGTGCCAGCAGTTTCTCCGACAGGGCCGGGACAGATACGCAGTATTTT. Amino acids: CASSFSDRAGTDTQYF.

This rearrangement joins TRBV6-1 to TRBJ1-1, with no clear D. The CDR3 extends over 17 amino acids. The V end was cut by 0 bases, the J end by 0 bases, with 14 bases between. Germline CDR1 is MNHNS and CDR2 is SASEGT. CDR3 nucleotides: TGTGCCAGCAGTGAAGCGCTCCCCCGCAGTATGAACACTGAAGCTTTCTTT. Protein sequence: CASSEALPRSMNTEAFF.

This chain connects TRBV5-1 to TRBJ2-3, with D perhaps matching TRBD2 (5 bases). Between the trimmed V and J ends, which lost 6 bases and 5 bases, there was a span of 16 bases. The CDR3 consists of 14 residues. Looked up from germline, CDR1 is SGHRS and CDR2 is YFSETQ. The CDR3 DNA reads TGCGCCAGCAACTGGGTAGCAGGAGGAGATACGCAGTATTTT. Its protein product is CASNWVAGGDTQYF.

In DNA, the CDR3 is TGCGCCAGCAGTGAGTCGCGGAGCCCTAGCACAGATACGCAGTATTTT. It yields the protein CASSESRSPSTDTQYF. The rearrangement uses TRBV10-1 and TRBJ2-3; no clear D gene. The germline CDR1 and CDR2 sequences are WNHNN and SYGVQD (reference sequence). Trimming shortened V by 0 bases and J by 0 bases, and 10 bases separated the two germline ends. The length of the CDR3 is 16 residues.

This rearrangement joins TRBV19 to TRBJ2-1; TRBD1 aligns across 11 bases. V shed 5 bases, J shed 4 bases, and the junction held 4 bases outside the gene matches. Germline CDR1 is LNHDA and CDR2 is SQIVND (reference sequence). The CDR3 consists of 15 residues. For the CDR3, the DNA is TGTGCCAGTAGTGCGGACAGGGGGCCGTACAATGAGCAGTTCTTC. Translation gives CASSADRGPYNEQFF.

The chain couples TRBV5-4 to TRBJ1-4; TRBD1 might be the D (5 bases). The CDR3 has 15 amino acids. Trimming stripped 2 bases from V and 3 bases from J, with 11 bases between. Germline lookup yields CDR1 SGHNT and CDR2 YYREEE (reference sequence). The CDR3 DNA reads as TGTGCCAGCAGCTTTACCGGGACTCCTAATGAAAAACTGTTTTTT. As protein: CASSFTGTPNEKLFF.

This clone was seen only a few times. CDR3 in DNA: TGTGCCAGCAGCTTCCTCCCAGGGGAACTGTTTTTT. Translation gives CASSFLPGELFF. The V and J genes are TRBV7-8 and TRBJ1-4; D perhaps matches TRBD1 (6 bases). This CDR3 is 12 amino acids long. Germline V gene sequence: CDR1 SGHVS, CDR2 FQNEAQ. V lost 3 bases and J lost 12, with 11 bases in between.

The V call is TRBV5-6, the J call TRBJ2-3, with D possibly matching TRBD2 (7 bases). CDR1 is SGHDT and CDR2 is YYEEEE in the germline V gene. The CDR3 runs to 17 residues. The V and J ends lost 4 bases and 6 bases respectively, with 24 bases between them. The CDR3 DNA is TGTGCCAGCAGCACCCAGGGGAGGGGGGGCCTTCCGGATACGCAGTATTTT. This gives the protein CASSTQGRGGLPDTQYF.

The genes are TRBV28 and TRBJ1-5; D not resolved. The CDR3 loop spans 15 amino acids. Trimming cost V 2 bases and J 4 bases, with 12 bases left between them. The germline gives CDR1 MDHEN, CDR2 SYDVKM. CDR3 sequence: CASSLPDSRNQPQHF. Here the CDR3 DNA reads TGTGCCAGCAGTTTACCGGACTCTCGGAATCAGCCCCAGCATTTT.

The V and J genes are TRBV18 and TRBJ2-4; maybe TRBD2 (5 bases). The CDR3 covers 13 residues. The V gene's germline CDR1 is KGHSH and CDR2 LQKENI. V was clipped by 2 bases and J by 9 bases, with 11 bases between them. The CDR3 DNA reads TGTGCCAGCTCACCAATGGGGAGCAGCATTCAGTACTTC. Protein: CASSPMGSSIQYF.

V gene TRBV4-2 combines with J gene TRBJ2-3; D is undetermined. Trimming left V 3 bases short and J 3 bases short, with 10 bases between. Germline V gene sequence: CDR1 LGHNA, CDR2 YNFKEQ. The CDR3 is 14 amino acids. DNA of the CDR3: TGTGCCAGCAGCCATCTCACAGCAACAGATACGCAGTATTTT. Its protein is CASSHLTATDTQYF.